These 15 T cell receptor beta chains were sequenced from one sample in a study of blood T cell repertoires in COVID-19. Sequenced by immunoSEQ multiplex PCR; TCRdb stores in-frame clones only, minus some. The data contain some 350,000 clones, approximately 86% of them singletons. The sequencing sample was made of peripheral blood. All receptors derive from a human donor in a cohort sampled during active COVID-19.

This rearrangement joins TRBV11-2 to TRBJ1-1; no clear D gene. This CDR3 is 14 amino acids long. Germline CDR1 reads SGHAT; CDR2 reads FQNNGV. Trimming took 0 bases from V and 8 from J, leaving 13 bases between them. The CDR3 region is CASSLEPSGSEAFF. For the CDR3, the DNA is TGTGCCAGCAGCTTAGAACCTAGCGGATCCGAAGCTTTCTTT.

The V call is TRBV30, the J call TRBJ1-4; D might be TRBD1 (5 bases). The V gene lost 0 bases and the J gene lost 8 bases, with 13 bases spanning the gap. From germline, CDR1 is GTSNPN and CDR2 SVGIG (reference sequence). This CDR3 contains 14 residues. The CDR3 is CAWSVPRVGEKLFF. The CDR3 DNA is TGTGCCTGGAGTGTACCCAGGGTCGGGGAAAAACTGTTTTTT.

This chain joins TRBV28 and TRBJ2-5; D perhaps matches TRBD2 (5 bases). This CDR3 is 15 amino acids long. Trimming left V 6 bases short and J 1 base short, with 15 bases between. The V gene's germline CDR1 is MDHEN and CDR2 SYDVKM. CDR3 sequence (DNA): TGTGCCAGCAGAGGAGGTCGGAGTTTCCAAGAGACCCAGTACTTC. Translated, it gives CASRGGRSFQETQYF.

The V call is TRBV5-1, the J call TRBJ2-3; 14 bases are a match to TRBD2. This CDR3 contains 16 residues. V lost 4 bases, J lost 6 bases, and 7 bases stayed unmatched. Germline V gene data show CDR1 as SGHRS and CDR2 as YFSETQ. CDR3 amino acids: CASSQGLAGEVDTQYF. The CDR3 coding sequence is TGCGCCAGCAGCCAGGGACTAGCGGGAGAAGTGGATACGCAGTATTTT.

This chain connects TRBV5-8 to TRBJ2-6, with 8 nucleotides matching TRBD1. CDR3 length equals 18 residues. Germline-derived CDR1 and CDR2 are SGHTS and YDEGEE. V lost 3 bases and J lost 1; bases outside the gene matches: 9. CDR3 loop: CASSSSRGLRSGANVLTF. The CDR3 DNA reads as TGTGCCAGCAGCTCTTCCAGGGGGCTACGGTCTGGGGCCAACGTCCTGACTTTC.

The genes are TRBV6-1 and TRBJ2-5, with 15 bases identical to TRBD2. The CDR3 runs 15 residues. V lost 3 bases and J lost 4; bases outside the gene matches: 0. CDR1 is MNHNS and CDR2 is SASEGT in the germline V gene. CDR3 DNA sequence: TGTGCCAGCAGTGAGGGACTAGCGGGGGGAGAGACCCAGTACTTC. The encoded protein is CASSEGLAGGETQYF.

The chain employs TRBV19 and TRBJ2-3; D may be TRBD1 (6 bases). V was shortened by 3 bases and J by 4 bases, with 11 bases between the two germline ends. CDR1 is LNHDA and CDR2 is SQIVND in the germline V gene (reference sequence). The CDR3 sequence is 14 residues long. CDR3 DNA: TGTGCCAGTAGTATGGCAGGGGACGCAGATACGCAGTATTTT. Protein: CASSMAGDADTQYF.

The rearrangement joins TRBV10-3 to TRBJ1-4, with a possible D match to TRBD1 (5 bases). Per germline, CDR1 ENHRY and CDR2 SYGVKD. The V end was cut by 9 bases, the J end by 5 bases, with 13 bases between. The CDR3 is 13 residues long. The CDR3 DNA is TGTGCCATGAGAGACAGCCTGAATGAAAAACTGTTTTTT. It encodes CAMRDSLNEKLFF.

CDR3 nucleotide sequence: TGTGCCAGCAGCTTAACCCTCTCCAGGGGCCCTGGAAACACCATATATTTT. This gives the protein CASSLTLSRGPGNTIYF. This sequence joins TRBV7-9 and TRBJ1-3; maybe TRBD1 (6 bases). CDR1 SEHNR and CDR2 FQNEAQ come from the germline V gene (reference sequence). CDR3 length: 17 residues. The V and J ends lost 2 bases and 2 bases respectively, with 16 bases between them. The variable domain in full, completed from reference TRBV7-9 and TRBJ1-3, reads DTGVSQNPRHKITKRGQNVTFRCDPISEHNRLYWYRQTLGQGPEFLTYFQNEAQLEKSRLLSDRFSAERPKGSFSTLEIQRTEQGDSAMYLCASSLTLSRGPGNTIYFGEGSWLTVV.

This clone appeared once. This rearrangement joins TRBV10-3 to TRBJ2-1, with D possibly matching TRBD2 (6 bases). Germline V gene sequence: CDR1 ENHRY, CDR2 SYGVKD. V gave up 0 bases and J gave up 1 base, with 13 bases separating them. This CDR3 is 17 amino acids long. Written as DNA, the CDR3 is TGTGCCATCAGTGAGTCTGTGGCGGGAACATCCTACAATGAGCAGTTCTTC. Translating gives CAISESVAGTSYNEQFF.

CDR3 in DNA: TGTGCCAGCAGTGAAGGGGGAGGAGGGCAACTGTTTTTT. The encoded protein is CASSEGGGGQLFF. The rearrangement uses TRBV2 and TRBJ1-4, with D unresolved. Trimming took 1 base from V and 12 from J, leaving 12 bases between them. Germline assignment: CDR1 SNHLY and CDR2 FYNNEI. This CDR3 is 13 amino acids long. Complete variable domain (other parts from reference TRBV2 and TRBJ1-4): EPEVTQTPSHQVTQMGQEVILRCVPISNHLYFYWYRQILGQKVEFLVSFYNNEISEKSEIFDDQFSVERPDGSNFTLKIRSTKLEDSAMYFCASSEGGGGQLFFGSGTQLSVL.

This clone was recorded once. The rearrangement joins TRBV5-5 to TRBJ1-6; D may be TRBD1 (5 bases). Trimming cost V 3 bases and J 3 bases, with 13 bases left between them. The CDR3 is 16 amino acids. Germline loops: CDR1 SGHKS, CDR2 YYEKEE (reference sequence). The DNA for the CDR3 is TGTGCCAGCAGCTCCGTCCGGGGGAACTATAATTCACCCCTCCACTTT. Protein: CASSSVRGNYNSPLHF. Combining the CDR3 with reference TRBV5-5 and TRBJ1-6 gives the whole variable domain DAGVTQSPTHLIKTRGQQVTLRCSPISGHKSVSWYQQVLGQGPQFIFQYYEKEERGRGNFPDRFSARQFPNYSSELNVNALLLGDSALYLCASSSVRGNYNSPLHFGNGTRLTVT.

The chain joins TRBV7-6 to TRBJ1-4; D is unclear. Germline CDR1 reads SGHVS; CDR2 reads FNYEAQ. Trimming took 1 base from V and 8 from J, leaving 8 bases between them. The CDR3 has 13 residues. The CDR3 DNA sequence: TGTGCCAGCAGCTTAGACGGCAGGGAAAAACTGTTTTTT. Translating gives CASSLDGREKLFF.

The V gene is TRBV30, the J gene TRBJ1-6; D remains unclear. The CDR3 consists of 12 residues. Germline CDR1 and CDR2: GTSNPN and SVGIG (reference sequence). V lost 0 bases, J lost 6 bases, and 3 bases lay in between. CDR3 sequence (DNA): TGTGCCTGGAGTGTCCTTAATTCACCCCTCCACTTT. As protein: CAWSVLNSPLHF.

This clone showed up just once. The chain uses TRBV10-3 and TRBJ1-2; tentative D call: TRBD1 (5 bases). Trimming stripped 0 bases from V and 4 bases from J, with 27 bases between. The CDR3 contains 20 residues. The germline gives CDR1 ENHRY, CDR2 SYGVKD. The CDR3 protein is CAISESRPRVQGQRGYGYTF. CDR3 DNA sequence: TGTGCCATCAGTGAGTCCAGACCACGGGTCCAAGGACAACGCGGCTATGGCTACACCTTC.